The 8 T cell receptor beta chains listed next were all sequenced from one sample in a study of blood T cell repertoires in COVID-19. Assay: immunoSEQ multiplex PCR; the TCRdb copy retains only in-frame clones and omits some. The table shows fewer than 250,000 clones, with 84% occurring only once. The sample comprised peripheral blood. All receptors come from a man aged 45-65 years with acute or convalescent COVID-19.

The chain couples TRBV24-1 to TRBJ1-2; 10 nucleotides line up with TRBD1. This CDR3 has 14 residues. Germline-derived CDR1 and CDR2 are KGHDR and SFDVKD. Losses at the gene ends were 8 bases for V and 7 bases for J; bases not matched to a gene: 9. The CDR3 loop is CATTEGQGIGGYTF. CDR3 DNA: TGTGCCACCACCGAGGGACAGGGGATAGGTGGCTACACCTTC.

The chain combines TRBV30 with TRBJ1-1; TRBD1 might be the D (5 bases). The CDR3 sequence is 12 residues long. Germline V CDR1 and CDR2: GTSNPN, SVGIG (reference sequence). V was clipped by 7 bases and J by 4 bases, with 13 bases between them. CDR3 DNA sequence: TGTGCCTCAGGGAGGTCAGCCACTGAAGCTTTCTTT. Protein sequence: CASGRSATEAFF.

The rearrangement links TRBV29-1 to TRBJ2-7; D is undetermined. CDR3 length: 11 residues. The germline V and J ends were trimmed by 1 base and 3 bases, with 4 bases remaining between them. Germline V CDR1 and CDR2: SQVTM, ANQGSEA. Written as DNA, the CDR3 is TGCAGCGTTGAAGGACACTACGAGCAGTACTTC. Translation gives CSVEGHYEQYF.

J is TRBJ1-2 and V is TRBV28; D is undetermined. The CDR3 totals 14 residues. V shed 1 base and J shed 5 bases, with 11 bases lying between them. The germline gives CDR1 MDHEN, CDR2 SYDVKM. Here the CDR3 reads CASSLFRVSYGYTF. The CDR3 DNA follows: TGTGCCAGCAGTTTATTCCGGGTATCGTATGGCTACACCTTC.

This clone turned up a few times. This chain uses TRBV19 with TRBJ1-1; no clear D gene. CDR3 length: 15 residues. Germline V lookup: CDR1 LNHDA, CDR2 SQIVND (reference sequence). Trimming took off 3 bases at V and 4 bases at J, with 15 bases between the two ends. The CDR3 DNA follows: TGTGCCAGTAGTATCGGTTCAAACGAGGTCACTGAAGCTTTCTTT. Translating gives CASSIGSNEVTEAFF.

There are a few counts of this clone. For the CDR3, the DNA is TGTGCCAGTAGTCCCCTGGACAGGAGGAGGTCCTACGAGCAGTACTTC. Translating gives CASSPLDRRRSYEQYF. V is TRBV19 and J is TRBJ2-7, with 7 bases lining up with TRBD1. The CDR3 has 16 residues. Germline V gene data show CDR1 as LNHDA and CDR2 as SQIVND (reference sequence). V lost 5 bases, J lost 1 base, and 11 bases stayed unmatched.

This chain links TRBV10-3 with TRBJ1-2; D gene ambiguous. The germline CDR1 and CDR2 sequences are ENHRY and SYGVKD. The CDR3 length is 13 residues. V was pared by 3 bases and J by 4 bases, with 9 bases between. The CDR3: CAISELRVYGYTF. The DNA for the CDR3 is TGTGCCATCAGTGAACTCCGGGTCTATGGCTACACCTTC.

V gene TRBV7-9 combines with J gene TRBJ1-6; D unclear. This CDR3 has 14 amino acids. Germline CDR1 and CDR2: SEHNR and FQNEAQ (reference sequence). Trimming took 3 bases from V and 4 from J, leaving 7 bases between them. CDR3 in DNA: TGTGCCAGCAGCTTCGGACTGTATAATTCACCCCTCCACTTT. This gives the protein CASSFGLYNSPLHF.